This TCR beta chain appears in the sequencing data of a study of blood T cell repertoires in COVID-19. Background on the study: Collection of acute and convalescent COVID-19 samples took place in the United States, Italy and Spain. T cells, B-cell-depleted T cells, or PBMCs provided the cDNA or gDNA that served as material.

CDR1 and CDR2 from the germline V gene are MGHRA and YSYEKL. The ends lost 1 base at V and 6 bases at J; junction bases unmatched: 7. CDR3 length equals 15 residues. In the original processing: How many nucleated cells were present was estimated from reference gene primer amplification. Using immunoSEQ multiplex PCR, the repertoire was profiled, and TCRdb retains in-frame clones only, with some absent. V, J and clone size are taken as reported in that table, and D and trimming were inferred from the DNA itself. The table lists roughly 3,000 clones, around 91% of them singletons, with around 6% in the top ten.

The sequencing sample was made of peripheral blood. The TCR comes from a human donor with active COVID-19. The donor label of this sample is uncertain. This sequence joins TRBV4-1 and TRBJ1-2; 8 nucleotides line up with TRBD1. This chain's CDR3 is CASSQVQGASNGYTF. The CDR3 DNA sequence: TGCGCCAGCAGCCAAGTCCAGGGGGCGAGTAATGGCTACACCTTC.